This T cell receptor (beta chain) was retrieved from a study of blood T cell repertoires in COVID-19. Study summary: There were acute and convalescent COVID-19 samples, and they came from the United States, Italy and Spain. From T cells, B-cell-depleted T cells, or PBMCs came the material, which was cDNA or gDNA.

TCRdb's table, derived via immunoSEQ multiplex PCR, lists solely in-frame clones and lacks some. The sample consists of hundreds of thousands of clones, roughly 88% of them appearing once. Trimming took 4 bases from V and 4 from J, leaving 16 bases between them. This CDR3 contains 15 residues. Germline values: CDR1 SEHNR, CDR2 FQNEAQ (reference sequence). Study members were between about 18 and 100 years old and lived in over 20 US regions. Sequencing input: PBMCs or T cells enriched from blood (not recorded which). The TCR sequence derives from a woman aged 40 to 50 with acute COVID-19. The chain recombines TRBV7-9 with TRBJ1-1; no definite D call. CDR3 sequence (DNA): TGTGCCAGCAGCTCTGGCGCCTCGCGGGGCACTGAAGCTTTCTTT. The encoded protein is CASSSGASRGTEAFF. The full variable domain, with the rest looked up from reference TRBV7-9 and TRBJ1-1, is DTGVSQNPRHKITKRGQNVTFRCDPISEHNRLYWYRQTLGQGPEFLTYFQNEAQLEKSRLLSDRFSAERPKGSFSTLEIQRTEQGDSAMYLCASSSGASRGTEAFFGQGTRLTVV.